This T cell receptor (beta chain) was obtained from a study of T cells expressing NK-cell markers. Study summary: Sequencing of TCR beta repertoires drew on sorted CD3+CD56+NKG2C+, CD3+CD56+NKG2C- and CD3+CD56-NKG2C+ T cells. Among the eight sequenced donors, seven tested HCMV-seropositive and one tested seronegative. Whole-study findings and limits: NKG2C+ dominant clonotype frequencies in several donors were roughly 1.0-7.5% of CD8+ T cells.

Germline V CDR1 and CDR2: SNHLY, FYNNEI. The CDR3 is 14 residues long. TCRdb re-called the 5' RACE reads; one entry per CDR3 protein, DNA not given. With about 410,000 distinct CDR3 sequences in the sample, the ten largest clones hold about 10%. Details on this clonotype: No antigen is known for it.

The material sequenced was blood T cells: a sorted CD56 or NKG2C T cell subset, CD4+ or CD8+ T cells, or bulk PBMC T cells (not recorded which). The TCR was taken from a woman aged 45-59 years in good health. The chain has TRBV2 and TRBJ1-4. This CDR3 is CASTEGSTNEKLFF.